The present entry profiles one TCR beta chain with its context. The antigen it recognizes is unknown. No base-level quality is on record; no much larger clone is a single base apart. TCRbeta CDR3 regions were profiled with the immunoSEQ Assay using bias-controlled multiplex PCR amplification of genomic DNA. Per the authors' processing: To quantify the absolute abundance of each unique TCRbeta CDR3 region, the sequences were collapsed and filtered. Differential abundance was tested with a binomial (Fisher-equivalent) model and with a beta-binomial model adding time-dependent variance fitted from healthy donors. Clones with fewer than 5 combined templates were removed, and differential abundance was called for clones with a Benjamini-Hochberg FDR below 0.01. In the beta-binomial model, variance was expressed as a function of the total template count across the two samples, in the form v = (b*log(k)+a)^2. Here the immuneACCESS table is served through TCRdb, limited to in-frame sequences with V and J called. Missing clones are a known gap in these copies; in checked studies unresolved V genes cover under half, and the rest lacks a known reason. V and J calls plus clone size are reproduced from that table; the DNA served to infer D and trimming. This sample is represented by some 100,000 clones; less than 90% of them were singletons. The leading ten clones occupy more than 6.5% of the sample.

From its cysteine to its phenylalanine, the CDR3 spans 15 amino acids. The retained sequence is limited to the CDR3, 45 bases, with the frame set at the first base. The CDR1 and CDR2 encoded by the germline V gene (reference sequence) are LNHDA and SQIVND. Trimming costs V 0 bases and J 0 bases, and their ends lie 9 bases apart. No immune events, such as infections, were documented for the healthy donors during the collection period. Time-dependent variance in a beta-binomial model of T-cell clone differential abundance was calibrated using healthy-donor blood repertoires as a training cohort. There were roughly ten healthy donors in the training cohort, of whom 3 were female and 7 were male. An age range of about 25 to 64 years, with an average of 43 years, was recorded for the donors. Obtained from a commercial supplier, whole blood was collected from each healthy donor at three time points set 2 to 3 weeks apart. For immunosequencing, genomic DNA was extracted from whole blood that had not been sorted.

This specimen comes from a study of identifying expanded T cells in peripheral blood (dated by TCRdb to 2018 to 2020). Broadly, across the study: Separate aliquots of the same genomic DNA pool were sequenced to produce technical replicates, and four replicates were compared in pairs. What the study reported, not specific to this receptor: The authors expected biological variance in healthy repertoires might increase further over much longer intervals such as months to years. The binomial model flagged around 1.1 differentially abundant clones between technical replicates, compared with approximately 15 over approximately two weeks and roughly 19 over around 4 weeks. Across all healthy-donor time intervals, the beta-binomial model significantly lowered both the number of clones called differentially abundant and the false-positive rate. For all healthy donors, the variance in clone template counts between two-week samples rose significantly as total template count increased.

The chain joins TRBV19 to TRBJ2-7, with a tentative D gene TRBD1 over 6 matching bases. This sequence originates from a person aged 18-69 years in good health. Source material: blood. The CDR3 region reads CASSIDQGSSYEQYF. The base sequence is TGTGCCAGTAGTATAGATCAGGGGAGCTCCTACGAGCAGTACTTC.